The T cell receptor (beta chain) under discussion was sequenced for a study of T cell clones after liver transplantation (dated by TCRdb to between 2018 and 2020). A note on the overall study: The samples were obtained from ITN030ST, a randomized trial that attempted immunosuppression withdrawal within 2 years after liver transplantation. Donor-reactive T cell clones were identified by TCRbeta sequencing following a pre-transplant mixed lymphocyte reaction and were subsequently tracked in post-transplant blood. As an antigen-independent comparator for the donor-reactive sequences, third party-reactive TCRbeta sequences from pre-transplant MLRs were identified as well. Three of the eight recipients were HCV-positive; the others were transplanted for non-autoimmune, non-viral indications. The subjects received no induction therapy and were kept on standard immunosuppression until randomization at 12-24 months post-transplant. To count as tolerant, a recipient had to stay completely off immunosuppression for at least one year without liver enzymes climbing beyond twice the upper limit of normal. Blood samples were collected pre-transplant, pre-randomization before withdrawal, and post-randomization after either complete withdrawal or failed withdrawal. The study cohort included 8 liver transplant recipients, of whom 3 were classified as tolerant and 5 as non-tolerant.

Here is what the overall study found, with its caveats: Donor-reactive sequences declined more than third party-reactive ones, suggesting partial antigen-specific deletion unrelated to withdrawal success. Since no allograft tissue specimens were available, donor-reactive T cells may have migrated into the graft instead of being deleted. In a couple of subjects, low numbers of available donor cells limited the measurable donor-reactive repertoire. In most of the 8 subjects, regardless of tolerance or HCV status, circulating donor-reactive CD4 TCRbeta sequences dropped significantly post-transplant. Conclusions were preliminary, limited by small, heterogeneous patient numbers and non-standardized post-transplant time points. After accounting for repertoire turnover, donor-reactive detection was significantly reduced in 7 of 8 subjects for CD4 and 8 of 8 for CD8.

Thawed unstimulated PBMCs were stained for CD3, CD4 and CD8 and FACS-sorted into CD3+CD4+ and CD3+CD8+ populations. All 8 studied subjects were randomized to immunosuppression withdrawal. The Qiagen DNeasy Blood and Tissue Kit was used for genomic DNA isolation. The germline V gene sets CDR1 to SNHLY and CDR2 to FYNNEI. Trimming leaves V shorter by 8 bases and J shorter by 5 bases, with the junction holding 5 bases beyond the gene matches. The CDR3 contains 14 residues, cysteine and phenylalanine counted. Solely the CDR3 DNA is kept, with 42 bases framed from the first base. Of note for this clone: The antigen it binds to is not known. No base quality information exists; no much larger clone differs at one position.

High-throughput TCRbeta CDR3 sequencing of frozen genomic DNA was performed by immunoSEQ, including PCR amplification, mapping, bias correction and internal controls. The study's own analysis went as follows. Only productive rearrangements were retained, and each unique TCRbeta sequence was defined by its CDR3 nucleotide sequence together with its V and J gene. A sequence counted as donor-reactive only if the sequence showed at least 5-fold expansion in CFSE-low cells compared with unstimulated pre-transplant cells and had a frequency of at least 0.01%. To ensure at least 90% detection power, minimum frequency thresholds were set for each subject based on that subject's lowest-template unstimulated sample. Repertoire turnover was measured by Jensen-Shannon divergence between the top 1000 TCRbeta sequences post- and pre-transplant. Two-sided Fisher's exact tests were used to test for changes in how often donor-reactive sequences were detected. The clones in this table, taken by TCRdb from immuneACCESS, are in-frame only. Not every clone is retained; where verified, under half of the shortfall comes from an unresolved V gene, and the cause of the rest is unknown. The V and J calls and the clone size are those of that table, but D and trimming were determined from the DNA. This sample gives some 20,000 clones in total; about 84% of them show up just once. Roughly 40% of the sample lies in the top ten.

The starting material was CD8+ T cells from blood, obtained around 48 months after liver transplant. The chain employs TRBV2 and TRBJ2-1; 11 bases in the middle match TRBD2. The TCR originated in a human patient who received a liver transplant. Some T cells present after a transplant may be cells of the graft donor. The CDR3 reads as follows: CASAGTSGDNEQFF. In nucleotide form, the sequence is TGTGCCAGCGCCGGGACTAGCGGCGACAATGAGCAGTTCTTC.